The rows below give T cell receptor beta chains drawn from one sample of a study of blood T cell repertoires in COVID-19. Profiling relied on immunoSEQ multiplex PCR, and the TCRdb table lists in-frame clones only, not all of them. Of 120,000 to 150,000 clones listed, around 81% were seen once; the top ten hold roughly 8.8%. Source material: peripheral blood. The receptors stem from a human donor with acute or convalescent COVID-19. The donor label of this sample is uncertain. The CDR3 runs from the conserved cysteine through the conserved F or W. A D gene is named only where the DNA matches it firmly. Part of the rows lack a size; the others show once, few, many or a class for expanded clones.

clone_size	d_call	v_call	j_call	cdr3_aa	cdr3_nt
once	-	TRBV5-1	TRBJ1-3	CASSPGESGNTIYF	TGCGCCAGCAGCCCAGGGGAGTCTGGAAACACCATATATTTT
many	-	TRBV27	TRBJ2-2	CASSSSGVRGGELFF	TGTGCCAGCAGTTCCTCCGGGGTACGGGGCGGGGAGCTGTTTTTT
-	-	TRBV11-3	TRBJ2-3	CASSLVGVDTQYF	TGTGCCAGCAGCTTAGTCGGGGTGGATACGCAGTATTTT
-	-	TRBV13	TRBJ1-1	CASSFLTSTEAFF	TGTGCCAGCAGCTTCCTCACAAGCACTGAAGCTTTCTTT
-	-	TRBV27	TRBJ2-7	CASSFRGTSEQYF	TGTGCCAGCAGTTTCCGCGGGACGTCCGAGCAGTACTTC
-	-	TRBV6-1	TRBJ2-2	CASSETGPGELFF	TGTGCCAGCAGTGAAACAGGGCCCGGGGAGCTGTTTTTT
once	-	TRBV15	TRBJ1-2	CATSRDNPLNYGYTF	TGTGCCACCAGCAGAGATAATCCCCTTAACTATGGCTACACCTTC
-	-	TRBV27	TRBJ1-2	CASSPRVYYGYTF	TGTGCCAGCAGTCCCCGAGTATACTATGGCTACACCTTC
-	-	TRBV10-3	TRBJ1-3	CAISERDSGNTIYF	TGTGCCATCAGTGAGCGGGACTCTGGAAACACCATATATTTT
-	-	TRBV3-1/TRBV3-2	TRBJ1-1	CASSRNPAGGTEAFF	TGTGCCAGCAGCCGAAACCCTGCGGGGGGGACTGAAGCTTTCTTT
-	-	TRBV12-3/TRBV12-4	TRBJ1-1	CASSFRAGYEAFF	TGTGCCAGCAGTTTCAGGGCCGGTTATGAAGCTTTCTTT
-	TRBD2	TRBV2	TRBJ2-3	CASRSGLFTDTQYF	TGTGCCAGCAGATCGGGACTATTCACAGATACGCAGTATTTT
-	TRBD2	TRBV5-1	TRBJ2-2	CASRTSGSNTGELFF	TGCGCCAGCAGGACTAGCGGGTCGAACACCGGGGAGCTGTTTTTT
-	-	TRBV6-5	TRBJ1-3	CASTAVRGGNTIYF	TGTGCCAGCACCGCCGTTAGGGGGGGAAACACCATATATTTT
-	-	TRBV7-9	TRBJ1-2	CASSPPGAFYYGYTF	TGTGCCAGCAGTCCCCCAGGTGCCTTCTACTATGGCTACACCTTC
once	TRBD1	TRBV15	TRBJ1-2	CATSRGDRGPWFGNYGYTF	TGTGCCACCAGCAGAGGGGACAGGGGGCCATGGTTTGGTAACTATGGCTACACCTTC
-	TRBD1	TRBV10-3	TRBJ1-2	CAISESTLQGARYGYTF	TGTGCCATCAGTGAGTCTACTTTACAGGGGGCGCGGTATGGCTACACCTTC
-	-	TRBV6-5	TRBJ1-1	CASRGRPTLNTEAFF	TGTGCCAGCAGGGGCAGACCGACCTTGAACACTGAAGCTTTCTTT
few	TRBD1	TRBV7-9	TRBJ2-2	CASRDRDRATGELFF	TGTGCCAGCAGGGACCGGGACAGGGCTACCGGGGAGCTGTTTTTT
once	TRBD2	TRBV5-4	TRBJ2-7	CASSSGLAGRYEQYF	TGTGCCAGCAGCTCGGGACTAGCGGGGCGTTACGAGCAGTACTTC
-	-	TRBV7-9	TRBJ2-1	CASSLPVLYNEQFF	TGTGCCAGCAGCCTACCGGTCCTTTACAATGAGCAGTTCTTC